What follows are 31 T cell receptor beta chains derived from one specimen sequenced in a study of blood T cell repertoires in COVID-19. Sequencing was performed with immunoSEQ multiplex PCR; in TCRdb, only in-frame clones are kept and a portion is missing. Of some 320,000 clones listed, 90% are singletons. Sequencing used PBMCs or T cells enriched from blood (not recorded which). The origin of the receptors is a man aged 60-69 years who had recovered from COVID-19.

The rearrangement joins TRBV7-3 to TRBJ2-3; 9 nucleotides match TRBD2. CDR1 and CDR2 from the germline V gene are SGHTA and FQGTGA. This CDR3 has 14 residues. V shed 8 bases, J shed 2 bases, and the junction held 5 bases outside the gene matches. The CDR3 is CASSAGGSTDTQYF. CDR3 DNA: TGTGCCAGCTCTGCGGGGGGGTCCACAGATACGCAGTATTTT.

The chain is built from TRBV30 and TRBJ2-7; 8 nucleotides agree with TRBD2. Germline CDR1 GTSNPN, CDR2 SVGIG (reference sequence). J lost 2 bases, V lost 4 bases, and 4 bases had no gene match. The CDR3 has 13 residues. CDR3 coding DNA: TGTGCCTGGAATTCGGGGGGGACCTACGAGCAGTACTTC. It translates to CAWNSGGTYEQYF. The full variable domain, completed using reference TRBV30 and TRBJ2-7, is SQTIHQWPATLVQPVGSPLSLECTVEGTSNPNLYWYRQAAGRGLQLLFYSVGIGQISSEVPQNLSASRPQDRQFILSSKKLLLSDSGFYLCAWNSGGTYEQYFGPGTRLTVT.

The rearrangement links TRBV13 to TRBJ2-7; 8 nucleotides align to TRBD2. The V segment lost 8 bases and the J segment 1 base; nucleotides outside the gene matches: 7. Germline CDR1 PRHDT, CDR2 FYEKMQ (reference sequence). CDR3 length equals 14 residues. CDR3 sequence reads: CASQGTSRSYEQYF. In DNA form, the CDR3 reads TGTGCCAGCCAGGGGACTAGTCGGTCCTACGAGCAGTACTTC. Combining the CDR3 with reference TRBV13 and TRBJ2-7 gives the whole variable domain AAGVIQSPRHLIKEKRETATLKCYPIPRHDTVYWYQQGPGQDPQFLISFYEKMQSDKGSIPDRFSAQQFSDYHSELNMSSLELGDSALYFCASQGTSRSYEQYFGPGTRLTVT.

V is TRBV7-3 and J is TRBJ2-6; D gene uncertain. Germline V gene data show CDR1 as SGHTA and CDR2 as FQGTGA. Trimming stripped 5 bases from V and 0 bases from J, with 8 bases between. This CDR3 is built from 15 residues. The CDR3: CASSLGGSGANVLTF. As DNA, the CDR3 is TGTGCCAGCAGCCTCGGTGGCTCTGGGGCCAACGTCCTGACTTTC.

The J gene is TRBJ2-7, the V gene TRBV19; 7 bases align to TRBD1. Looked up from germline, CDR1 is LNHDA and CDR2 is SQIVND (reference sequence). This CDR3 is 12 amino acids long. Trimming removed 6 bases from V and 5 bases from J; junction bases left unmatched: 4. In DNA form, the CDR3 reads TGTGCCAGTAGACAGGGGCTCCACGAGCAGTACTTC. This translates into CASRQGLHEQYF.

V and J are TRBV2 and TRBJ2-3, with a weak D call TRBD2 (6 bases). Germline lookup yields CDR1 SNHLY and CDR2 FYNNEI. CDR3 size: 15 residues. The V gene lost 6 bases and the J gene lost 2 bases, with 15 bases spanning the gap. This CDR3 is CASRGERRVTDTQYF. The CDR3 DNA is TGTGCCAGCAGAGGAGAAAGGAGGGTCACAGATACGCAGTATTTT.

This chain connects TRBV30 to TRBJ1-2, with D unclear. The CDR3 sequence is 11 residues long. Trimming took off 0 bases at V and 4 bases at J, with 3 bases between the two ends. CDR1 is GTSNPN, CDR2 SVGIG, per germline (reference sequence). The CDR3 region has the DNA TGTGCCTGGAGTGTCCGCTATGGCTACACCTTC. It specifies CAWSVRYGYTF.

CDR3: CASSLDPGTVLSSYNSPLHF. The CDR3 DNA reads as TGTGCCAGCAGCTTGGACCCCGGGACAGTGCTCAGCTCCTATAATTCACCCCTCCACTTT. J is TRBJ1-6 and V is TRBV5-4; TRBD1 agrees at 7 bases. V was pared by 0 bases and J by 0 bases, with 12 bases of the junction left unmatched. CDR1 SGHNT and CDR2 YYREEE come from the germline V gene (reference sequence). This CDR3 is built from 20 residues.

The genes are TRBV5-5 and TRBJ1-4, with unresolved D. The germline V and J ends were trimmed by 4 bases and 4 bases, with 14 bases remaining between them. Germline CDR1 and CDR2: SGHKS and YYEKEE (reference sequence). The CDR3 contains 15 residues. In nucleotides, the CDR3 is TGTGCCAGCAGCCCCATTCACCCCAGTAATGAAAAACTGTTTTTT. This encodes CASSPIHPSNEKLFF.

V gene TRBV28 combines with J gene TRBJ2-1; weak D call: TRBD1 (6 bases). The germline V gene encodes CDR1 MDHEN and CDR2 SYDVKM. V gave up 6 bases and J gave up 5 bases, with 11 bases separating them. This CDR3 contains 13 residues. The CDR3 sequence: CASRGQPHNEQFF. Written as DNA, the CDR3 is TGTGCCAGCAGAGGACAGCCTCACAATGAGCAGTTCTTC.

This clone was seen just once. V and J are TRBV19 and TRBJ1-5, with 8 bases aligning to TRBD1. Germline loops: CDR1 LNHDA, CDR2 SQIVND (reference sequence). The CDR3 consists of 17 residues. After removal of 7 bases from V and 6 bases from J, the junction contained 17 bases not matched to a gene. The CDR3 protein is CASTPPAGGASGQPQHF. The CDR3 DNA sequence: TGTGCCAGTACCCCTCCGGCAGGGGGCGCGTCGGGTCAGCCCCAGCATTTT.

This clone was seen a single time. The chain employs TRBV6-1 and TRBJ1-1; 7 nucleotides line up with TRBD1. Germline CDR1 reads MNHNS; CDR2 reads SASEGT. The CDR3 is made up of 16 amino acids. The trim removed 3 bases at V and 5 bases at J, leaving 12 bases unmatched. The CDR3 region has the DNA TGTGCCAGCAGTGAGCGGGGACGACAGGGTCGGACTGAAGCTTTCTTT. This gives the protein CASSERGRQGRTEAFF.

This chain links TRBV15 with TRBJ2-1, with D maybe TRBD1 (6 bases). This CDR3 has 13 residues. Germline lookup yields CDR1 LNHNV and CDR2 YYDKDF (reference sequence). V was shortened by 3 bases and J by 8 bases, with 11 bases between the two germline ends. As DNA, the CDR3 is TGTGCCACCAGCAGCTGGGGGCAGCATGAGCAGTTCTTC. Translation: CATSSWGQHEQFF.

The chain combines TRBV2 with TRBJ2-2, with TRBD2 matching 7 bases. V lost 4 bases, J lost 1 base, and 6 bases stayed unmatched. Germline assignment: CDR1 SNHLY and CDR2 FYNNEI. This CDR3 has 16 amino acids. The CDR3 reads CASSASGRLNTGELFF. CDR3 bases: TGTGCCAGCAGTGCGTCCGGGAGGTTGAACACCGGGGAGCTGTTTTTT.

The J gene is TRBJ2-5, the V gene TRBV24-1; the D gene is possibly TRBD1 (5 bases). With 5 bases removed from V and 5 bases from J, the gap between germline ends came to 11 bases. The CDR3 is 13 amino acids. Germline lookup yields CDR1 KGHDR and CDR2 SFDVKD. In DNA form, the CDR3 reads TGTGCCACCAGTGCACCAGGGCGGGAGACCCAGTACTTC. Translated, it gives CATSAPGRETQYF.

The chain carries TRBV4-2 and TRBJ2-1, with 11 bases fitting TRBD1. Trimming at V came to 1 base and at J to 7 bases, leaving 6 bases not matched to a gene. The germline gives CDR1 LGHNA, CDR2 YNFKEQ. CDR3 length: 16 residues. The CDR3 protein is CASSQARTGGENEQFF. The CDR3 DNA is TGTGCCAGCAGCCAAGCGAGGACAGGGGGCGAGAATGAGCAGTTCTTC.

Concerning this clone: Germline is not matched at one junction end, which may reflect a read error. The gene calls are TRBV18 and TRBJ2-1, with D possibly TRBD2 on 5 matching bases. The length of the CDR3 is 12 residues. Germline V CDR1 and CDR2: KGHSH, LQKENI. CDR3 region: CASSPSGSGTLF. CDR3 DNA: TGTGCCAGCTCACCCAGTGGGAGCGGCACGCTCTTC.

This chain uses TRBV12-3 or TRBV12-4 with TRBJ1-1; D not resolved. The CDR3 extends over 12 amino acids. V was shortened by 3 bases and J by 11 bases, with 13 bases between the two germline ends. The CDR3 sequence is CASSLTVYTAFF. The CDR3 bases are TGTGCCAGCAGTTTGACTGTCTACACCGCTTTCTTT.

The chain is built from TRBV7-8 and TRBJ2-5; 12 bases align to TRBD2. This CDR3 comprises 13 residues. J lost 4 bases, V lost 9 bases, and 3 bases had no gene match. Germline assignment: CDR1 SGHVS and CDR2 FQNEAQ. CDR3 residues: CASSTSGGETQYF. The CDR3 DNA sequence: TGTGCCAGTTCGACTAGCGGGGGAGAGACCCAGTACTTC.

This sequence joins TRBV2 and TRBJ1-2; 7 bases align to TRBD1. Per the germline V gene, CDR1 is SNHLY and CDR2 is FYNNEI. The length of the CDR3 is 13 residues. V lost 1 base, J lost 6 bases, and 2 bases stayed unmatched. The CDR3 region has the DNA TGTGCCAGCAGTGAAGGCCAGGGGGATGGCTACACCTTC. Translated: CASSEGQGDGYTF.

V gene TRBV5-8 combines with J gene TRBJ1-1; 7 nucleotides match TRBD1. The CDR3 has 14 amino acids. J lost 1 base, V lost 5 bases, and 5 bases had no gene match. Per germline, CDR1 SGHTS and CDR2 YDEGEE. This chain's CDR3 is CASSLQGKNTEAFF. In nucleotides, the CDR3 is TGTGCCAGCAGTTTACAGGGGAAGAACACTGAAGCTTTCTTT.

V usage is TRBV19 and J usage is TRBJ1-5; the match to TRBD1 covers 7 bases. The germline V gene encodes CDR1 LNHDA and CDR2 SQIVND (reference sequence). This CDR3 is built from 14 residues. Trimming removed 4 bases from V and 7 bases from J; junction bases left unmatched: 7. CDR3 DNA: TGTGCCAGTAGTACCGGACAGGTCATACAGCCCCAGCATTTT. Translated: CASSTGQVIQPQHF. The whole variable domain, filled in from reference TRBV19 and TRBJ1-5, reads DGGITQSPKYLFRKEGQNVTLSCEQNLNHDAMYWYRQDPGQGLRLIYYSQIVNDFQKGDIAEGYSVSREKKESFPLTVTSAQKNPTAFYLCASSTGQVIQPQHFGDGTRLSIL.

CDR3 amino acids: CASSFGTVIEAFF. CDR3 nucleotide sequence: TGTGCCAGCAGTTTCGGGACAGTCATTGAAGCTTTCTTT. The chain links TRBV12-3 or TRBV12-4 to TRBJ1-1; 7 positions match TRBD1. Trimming took 3 bases from V and 7 from J; bases not matched to a gene: 5. This CDR3 contains 13 residues.

The DNA of the CDR3 is TGTGCCAGCATTGGGCAGGGGGTTTCACCCCTCCACTTT. It specifies CASIGQGVSPLHF. This rearrangement joins TRBV2 to TRBJ1-6; 7 nucleotides match TRBD1. Germline CDR1 and CDR2: SNHLY and FYNNEI. J was trimmed by 9 bases and V by 7 bases; bases with no gene match: 6. The CDR3 has 13 amino acids.

The rearrangement uses TRBV2 and TRBJ1-1, with D tentatively TRBD1 (6 bases). Trimming stripped 7 bases from V and 4 bases from J, with 16 bases between. CDR1 and CDR2 from the germline V gene are SNHLY and FYNNEI. The CDR3 covers 14 residues. The CDR3 spells CASKSQGLSTEAFF. CDR3 bases: TGTGCCAGCAAGAGTCAGGGGTTGAGCACTGAAGCTTTCTTT. The whole variable domain, remainder taken from reference TRBV2 and TRBJ1-1, is EPEVTQTPSHQVTQMGQEVILRCVPISNHLYFYWYRQILGQKVEFLVSFYNNEISEKSEIFDDQFSVERPDGSNFTLKIRSTKLEDSAMYFCASKSQGLSTEAFFGQGTRLTVV.

V usage is TRBV9 and J usage is TRBJ2-5; 13 bases are a match to TRBD2. Trimming removed 3 bases from V and 5 bases from J; junction bases left unmatched: 16. Germline loops: CDR1 SGDLS, CDR2 YYNGEE. The CDR3 is made up of 19 amino acids. The CDR3 sequence: CASSAASPGLAGPRETQYF. CDR3 DNA: TGTGCCAGCAGCGCCGCCTCACCGGGACTAGCGGGGCCACGGGAGACCCAGTACTTC.

The V call is TRBV5-4, the J call TRBJ2-2; D gene uncertain. Per the germline V gene, CDR1 is SGHNT and CDR2 is YYREEE (reference sequence). Trimming removed 0 bases from V and 8 bases from J, with 20 bases in between. The CDR3 consists of 17 residues. CDR3 region: CASSLAQAGTQAGELFF. The DNA of the CDR3 is TGTGCCAGCAGCTTGGCTCAGGCCGGTACTCAGGCGGGGGAGCTGTTTTTT.

The CDR3 loop reads CASSLGSGSNYGYTF. The CDR3 nucleotides read TGCGCCAGCAGCTTGGGTTCGGGTTCTAACTATGGCTACACCTTC. The chain is built from TRBV5-1 and TRBJ1-2; D gene uncertain. The V gene's germline CDR1 is SGHRS and CDR2 YFSETQ. V was pared by 0 bases and J by 0 bases, with 9 bases between. This CDR3 is built from 15 residues. Drawing the rest from reference TRBV5-1 and TRBJ1-2, the complete variable domain is KAGVTQTPRYLIKTRGQQVTLSCSPISGHRSVSWYQQTPGQGLQFLFEYFSETQRNKGNFPGRFSGRQFSNSRSEMNVSTLELGDSALYLCASSLGSGSNYGYTFGSGTRLTVV.

The rearrangement uses TRBV27 and TRBJ1-5; a possible D gene is TRBD1 (6 bases). The ends were cut back, 7 bases at V and 5 bases at J, with 18 bases in the middle. The CDR3 sequence is 15 residues long. From germline, CDR1 is MNHEY and CDR2 SMNVEV (reference sequence). CDR3 sequence: CASTPTGQGHQPQHF. For the CDR3, the DNA is TGTGCCAGCACCCCCACGGGACAAGGACATCAGCCCCAGCATTTT.

The V call is TRBV18, the J call TRBJ2-3, with TRBD2 matching 7 bases. Germline CDR1 reads KGHSH; CDR2 reads LQKENI. The CDR3 is 16 residues long. The J segment lost 2 bases and the V segment lost 5 bases, leaving 10 bases of the junction unmatched. The CDR3 nucleotides read TGTGCCAGCTCAGCACTAGCGTCGGGAGCCACAGATACGCAGTATTTT. Encoded protein: CASSALASGATDTQYF. Variable domain in full (rest from reference TRBV18 and TRBJ2-3): NAGVMQNPRHLVRRRGQEARLRCSPMKGHSHVYWYRQLPEEGLKFMVYLQKENIIDESGMPKERFSAEFPKEGPSILRIQQVVRGDSAAYFCASSALASGATDTQYFGPGTRLTVL.

This chain links TRBV7-3 with TRBJ2-1, with D unresolved. CDR1 SGHTA and CDR2 FQGTGA come from the germline V gene. This CDR3 has 15 amino acids. The V end lost 5 bases, the J end lost 7 bases, and 18 bases lay between the germline ends. CDR3 amino acids: CASSVGGGAVNEQFF. For the CDR3, the DNA is TGTGCCAGCAGCGTCGGTGGTGGCGCGGTTAATGAGCAGTTCTTC.